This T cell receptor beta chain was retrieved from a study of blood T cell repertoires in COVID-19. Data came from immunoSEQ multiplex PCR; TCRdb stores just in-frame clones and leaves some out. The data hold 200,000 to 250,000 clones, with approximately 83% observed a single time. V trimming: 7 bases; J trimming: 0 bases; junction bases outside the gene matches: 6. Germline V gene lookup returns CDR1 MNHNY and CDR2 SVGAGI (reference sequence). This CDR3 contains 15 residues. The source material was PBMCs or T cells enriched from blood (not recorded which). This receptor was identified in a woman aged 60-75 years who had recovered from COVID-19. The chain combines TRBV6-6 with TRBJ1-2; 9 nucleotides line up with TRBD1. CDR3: CASTHGQGTNYGYTF. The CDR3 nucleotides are TGTGCCAGCACCCATGGACAGGGGACTAACTATGGCTACACCTTC.